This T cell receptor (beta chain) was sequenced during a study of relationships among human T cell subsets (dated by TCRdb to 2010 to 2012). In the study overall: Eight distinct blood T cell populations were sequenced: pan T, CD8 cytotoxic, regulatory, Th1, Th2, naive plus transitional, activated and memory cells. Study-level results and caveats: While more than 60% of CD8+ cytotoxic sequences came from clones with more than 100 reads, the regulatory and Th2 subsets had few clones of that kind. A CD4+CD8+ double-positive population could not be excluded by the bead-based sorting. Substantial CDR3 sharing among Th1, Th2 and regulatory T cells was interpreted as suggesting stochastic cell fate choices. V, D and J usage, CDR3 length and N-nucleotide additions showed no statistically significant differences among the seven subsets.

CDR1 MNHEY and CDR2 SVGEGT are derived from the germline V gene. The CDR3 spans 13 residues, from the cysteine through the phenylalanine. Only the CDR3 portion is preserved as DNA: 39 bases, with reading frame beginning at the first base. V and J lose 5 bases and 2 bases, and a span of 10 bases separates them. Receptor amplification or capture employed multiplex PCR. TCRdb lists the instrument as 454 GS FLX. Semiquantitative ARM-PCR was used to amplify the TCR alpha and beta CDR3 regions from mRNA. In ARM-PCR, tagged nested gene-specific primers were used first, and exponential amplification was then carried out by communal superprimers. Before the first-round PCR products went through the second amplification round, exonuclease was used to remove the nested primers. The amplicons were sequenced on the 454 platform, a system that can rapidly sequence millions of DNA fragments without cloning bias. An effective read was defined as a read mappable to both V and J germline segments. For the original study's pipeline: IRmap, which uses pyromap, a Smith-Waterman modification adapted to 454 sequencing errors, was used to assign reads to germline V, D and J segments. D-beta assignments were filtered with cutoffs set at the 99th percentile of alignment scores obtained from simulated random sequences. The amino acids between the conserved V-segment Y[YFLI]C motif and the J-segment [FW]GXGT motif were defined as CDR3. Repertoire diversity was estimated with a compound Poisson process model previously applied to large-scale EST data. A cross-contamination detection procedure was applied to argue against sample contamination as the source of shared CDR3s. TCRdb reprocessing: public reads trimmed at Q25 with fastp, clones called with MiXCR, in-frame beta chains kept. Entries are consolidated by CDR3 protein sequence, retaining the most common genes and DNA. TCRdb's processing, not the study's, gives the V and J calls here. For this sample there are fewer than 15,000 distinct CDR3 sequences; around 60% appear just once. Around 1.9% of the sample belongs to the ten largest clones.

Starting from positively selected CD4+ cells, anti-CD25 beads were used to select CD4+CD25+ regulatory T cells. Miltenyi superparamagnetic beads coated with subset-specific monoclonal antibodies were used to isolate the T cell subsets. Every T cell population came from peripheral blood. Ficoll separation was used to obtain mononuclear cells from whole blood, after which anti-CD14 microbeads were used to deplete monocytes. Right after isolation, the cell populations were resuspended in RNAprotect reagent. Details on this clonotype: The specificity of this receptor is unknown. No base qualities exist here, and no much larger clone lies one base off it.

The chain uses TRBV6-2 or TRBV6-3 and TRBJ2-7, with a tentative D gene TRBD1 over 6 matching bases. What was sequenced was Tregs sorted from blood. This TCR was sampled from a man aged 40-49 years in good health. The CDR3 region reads CASSITGTYEQYF. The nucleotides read TGTGCCAGCAGTATAACAGGGACCTACGAGCAGTACTTC.